These 22 T cell receptor beta chains originate from one sample sequenced in a study of identical twins. TCRdb re-called the 5' RACE reads through MiXCR, storing one row per CDR3 protein. The sample lists roughly 240,000 distinct CDR3 sequences, approximately 7.8% occurring once. The sample was also reused in another study, on yellow fever vaccine responses in identical twins.

The sample taken for sequencing was CD8+ T cells sorted from blood. These receptors came from a woman under 30 in good health.

This chain connects TRBV7-7 to TRBJ2-5, with a weak D call TRBD2 (6 bases). The CDR3 spans 13 residues. V was shortened by 5 bases and J by 5 bases, with 12 bases between the two germline ends. From germline, CDR1 is SSHAT and CDR2 FNYEAQ (reference sequence). In DNA form, the CDR3 reads TGTGCCAGCAGCCGACTAGGGGAGGAGACCCAGTACTTC. It is translated as CASSRLGEETQYF.

This clonotype was observed a few times. The chain links TRBV5-6 to TRBJ2-2; D not certain. In germline, CDR1 is SGHDT, CDR2 YYEEEE. This CDR3 region has 14 residues. V was pared by 3 bases and J by 6 bases, with 12 bases between. The CDR3 DNA is TGTGCCAGCAGCTCCGACCTTCTGCCCGGGGAGCTGTTTTTT. Amino acid sequence: CASSSDLLPGELFF.

The chain combines TRBV7-9 with TRBJ1-6, with D perhaps matching TRBD1 (5 bases). Trimming removed 1 base at V and 8 bases at J, with 15 bases between. Per the germline V gene, CDR1 is SEHNR and CDR2 is FQNEAQ (reference sequence). There are 16 residues in the CDR3. This CDR3 reads CASSLGGPTWDSPLHF. CDR3 nucleotides: TGTGCCAGCAGCTTAGGGGGACCTACCTGGGATTCACCCCTCCACTTT.

This chain uses TRBV20-1 with TRBJ1-1; D remains ambiguous. The CDR3 sequence is 12 residues long. Germline V gene data show CDR1 as DFQATT and CDR2 as SNEGSKA (reference sequence). The CDR3 sequence is CKAYLMNTEAFF. CDR3 bases: TGCAAAGCGTATCTCATGAACACTGAAGCTTTCTTT.

Many counts were recorded for this clonotype. This rearrangement joins TRBV7-8 to TRBJ2-1; no firm D call. Trimming cost V 5 bases and J 0 bases, with 14 bases left between them. The CDR3 sequence is 16 residues long. Germline V gene sequence: CDR1 SGHVS, CDR2 FQNEAQ. CDR3 in DNA: TGTGCCAGCAGCACTATGGACCCCGGCTCCTACAATGAGCAGTTCTTC. Amino acid sequence: CASSTMDPGSYNEQFF.

This clonotype was seen many times. The J gene is TRBJ2-3, the V gene TRBV7-3; TRBD2 aligns across 7 bases. Trimming at V came to 5 bases and at J to 3 bases, leaving 8 bases not matched to a gene. CDR3 length equals 15 residues. CDR1 and CDR2 (germline): SGHTA, FQGTGA. CDR3 sequence (DNA): TGTGCCAGCAGCCTGGGAGGGAGGGCGACAGATACGCAGTATTTT. Its protein is CASSLGGRATDTQYF.

This clonotype was counted ten times or more. The chain uses TRBV20-1 and TRBJ1-6; 8 nucleotides agree with TRBD1. In germline, CDR1 is DFQATT, CDR2 SNEGSKA (reference sequence). The CDR3 loop spans 15 amino acids. J lost 5 bases, V lost 6 bases, and 9 bases had no gene match. CDR3 sequence: CSARLLQGDNSPLHF. The CDR3 DNA is TGCAGTGCCAGACTCTTACAGGGGGATAATTCACCCCTCCACTTT.

The chain couples TRBV20-1 to TRBJ2-1, with 8 bases lining up with TRBD2. CDR3 length equals 14 residues. The V segment lost 3 bases and the J segment 4 bases; nucleotides outside the gene matches: 5. From germline, CDR1 is DFQATT and CDR2 SNEGSKA (reference sequence). CDR3 coding DNA: TGCAGTGCTAGTCTCGGGAGGGGTTACAATGAGCAGTTCTTC. It encodes CSASLGRGYNEQFF.

The rearrangement links TRBV4-2 to TRBJ2-2, with D hard to call. With 2 bases removed from V and 1 base from J, the gap between germline ends came to 5 bases. Germline CDR1 LGHNA, CDR2 YNFKEQ. The CDR3 is 14 residues long. Here the CDR3 DNA reads TGTGCCAGCAGCCAACAAATGAACACCGGGGAGCTGTTTTTT. Residues: CASSQQMNTGELFF.

V and J are TRBV2 and TRBJ2-2; D possibly matches TRBD1 or TRBD2 (6 bases each). Trimming shortened V by 4 bases and J by 4 bases, and 16 bases separated the two germline ends. Per germline, CDR1 SNHLY and CDR2 FYNNEI. The length of the CDR3 is 16 residues. The CDR3 region has the DNA TGTGCCAGCAGTGTTTACGGGGGCCGAACCACCGGGGAGCTGTTTTTT. Protein sequence: CASSVYGGRTTGELFF.

This clonotype was seen many times. The chain couples TRBV29-1 to TRBJ2-6, with TRBD1 matching 8 bases. The CDR3 covers 16 residues. J lost 0 bases, V lost 7 bases, and 8 bases had no gene match. Per germline, CDR1 SQVTM and CDR2 ANQGSEA. In nucleotides, the CDR3 is TGCAGCGCCTTGGACAGGGCTAGCTCTGGGGCCAACGTCCTGACTTTC. It codes for CSALDRASSGANVLTF.

This clonotype was counted between two and nine times. The CDR3 nucleotides read TGTGCCAGTAGTATAGCCCCGGGAGGGCCCGATGAGCAGTTCTTC. Its protein product is CASSIAPGGPDEQFF. The chain couples TRBV19 to TRBJ2-1, with 8 positions matching TRBD2. The CDR3 runs to 15 residues. The ends lost 1 base at V and 8 bases at J; junction bases unmatched: 7. Germline V CDR1 and CDR2: LNHDA, SQIVND (reference sequence). The full variable domain, completed using reference TRBV19 and TRBJ2-1, is DGGITQSPKYLFRKEGQNVTLSCEQNLNHDAMYWYRQDPGQGLRLIYYSQIVNDFQKGDIAEGYSVSREKKESFPLTVTSAQKNPTAFYLCASSIAPGGPDEQFFGPGTRLTVL.

CDR3 DNA: TGTGCCAGCAGCTTAGCGCAACCCAGCGGGAGAGGGCTGGGGGAGCAGTTCTTC. Protein sequence: CASSLAQPSGRGLGEQFF. V gene TRBV7-8 combines with J gene TRBJ2-1; TRBD2 matches at 8 bases. The V and J ends lost 0 bases and 10 bases, in that order; junction bases with no gene match: 17. This CDR3 region has 18 residues. Per germline, CDR1 SGHVS and CDR2 FQNEAQ.

The chain links TRBV6-1 to TRBJ2-1; 8 bases align to TRBD2. Germline-derived CDR1 and CDR2 are MNHNS and SASEGT. The V gene end was trimmed by 5 bases and the J gene end by 5 bases; junction bases not matched to a gene: 8. The CDR3 loop spans 15 amino acids. The chain's CDR3 is CASSPRGGLDNEQFF. CDR3 bases: TGTGCCAGCAGTCCACGGGGGGGGCTGGACAATGAGCAGTTCTTC.

The chain has TRBV25-1 and TRBJ1-1; D possibly corresponds to TRBD1 (5 bases). Per germline, CDR1 MGHDK and CDR2 SYGVNS. V lost 5 bases to trimming and J lost 5 bases, with 15 bases between them. This CDR3 has 14 amino acids. The CDR3 region is CASSPGWGRTEAFF. In DNA, the CDR3 is TGTGCCAGCAGTCCCGGCTGGGGGAGGACTGAAGCTTTCTTT.

This clonotype appeared many times. The rearrangement links TRBV24-1 to TRBJ2-1; D is undetermined. V lost 3 bases, J lost 8 bases, and 16 bases lay in between. The CDR3 totals 15 residues. Germline assignment: CDR1 KGHDR and CDR2 SFDVKD. CDR3 amino acids: CATSDRAESWYEQFF. The CDR3 bases are TGTGCCACCAGTGATCGCGCAGAATCCTGGTATGAGCAGTTCTTC.

This clonotype occurred many times. The genes are TRBV6-6 and TRBJ2-1; D not resolved. Germline lookup yields CDR1 MNHNY and CDR2 SVGAGI (reference sequence). Trimming shortened V by 2 bases and J by 9 bases, and 8 bases separated the two germline ends. The CDR3 runs to 12 residues. The CDR3 spells CASSYVSGEQFF. CDR3 nucleotide sequence: TGTGCCAGCAGTTACGTCTCTGGTGAGCAGTTCTTC.

The table lists this clonotype with a few counts. The chain employs TRBV28 and TRBJ2-7; 7 bases are shared with TRBD1. CDR1 and CDR2 (germline): MDHEN, SYDVKM. The CDR3 contains 14 residues. V gave up 6 bases and J gave up 7 bases; unmatched junction bases: 12. As DNA, the CDR3 is TGTGCCAGCAGCTACACTGCCGACAGGGAGGAGCAGTACTTC. As protein: CASSYTADREEQYF. The full variable domain, with the rest looked up from reference TRBV28 and TRBJ2-7, is DVKVTQSSRYLVKRTGEKVFLECVQDMDHENMFWYRQDPGLGLRLIYFSYDVKMKEKGDIPEGYSVSREKKERFSLILESASTNQTSMYLCASSYTADREEQYFGPGTRLTVT.

The J gene is TRBJ2-3, the V gene TRBV28; 9 bases map to TRBD1. The CDR3 runs to 15 residues. Germline assignment: CDR1 MDHEN and CDR2 SYDVKM. J was trimmed by 1 base and V by 6 bases; bases with no gene match: 5. The CDR3: CASSKGQGGTDTQYF. In DNA, the CDR3 is TGTGCCAGCAGCAAGGGACAGGGAGGCACAGATACGCAGTATTTT.

The chain recombines TRBV6-1 with TRBJ2-2; no firm D call. CDR1 is MNHNS and CDR2 is SASEGT in the germline V gene. V gave up 7 bases and J gave up 6 bases, with 3 bases separating them. This CDR3 spans 10 amino acids. In DNA, the CDR3 is TGTGCCAGCACCGCCGGGGAGCTGTTTTTT. Its protein product is CASTAGELFF.

This clonotype was observed at least ten times. The chain links TRBV11-2 to TRBJ2-1; TRBD2 agrees at 16 bases. The ends lost 1 base at V and 7 bases at J; junction bases unmatched: 7. CDR3 length: 18 residues. CDR1 and CDR2 (germline): SGHAT, FQNNGV. Here the CDR3 DNA reads TGTGCCAGCAGCTTAGGGATGGGACTAGCGGGGGGGGATAATGAGCAGTTCTTC. Its protein product is CASSLGMGLAGGDNEQFF. The full variable domain, rest sourced from reference TRBV11-2 and TRBJ2-1, is EAGVAQSPRYKIIEKRQSVAFWCNPISGHATLYWYQQILGQGPKLLIQFQNNGVVDDSQLPKDRFSAERLKGVDSTLKIQPAKLEDSAVYLCASSLGMGLAGGDNEQFFGPGTRLTVL.

This clonotype was seen a few times. This rearrangement joins TRBV28 to TRBJ2-1; a possible D gene is TRBD2 (5 bases). V lost 6 bases, J lost 6 bases, and 21 bases lay in between. CDR1 and CDR2 from the germline V gene are MDHEN and SYDVKM. This CDR3 has 16 amino acids. In DNA, the CDR3 is TGTGCCAGCAGCTCAAAATTGAGGGAGTTAAGCAATGAGCAGTTCTTC. It encodes CASSSKLRELSNEQFF.